This T cell receptor (beta chain) was observed in a study of T cell changes during pregnancy in multiple sclerosis. The CDR3 is 16 residues long. Germline V gene lookup returns CDR1 LGHNA and CDR2 YNFKEQ. Trimming left V 0 bases short and J 4 bases short, with 15 bases between. Here immunoSEQ multiplex PCR was the method, and the copy in TCRdb shows in-frame clones only, minus some. The sample yields some 27,000 clones, 85% to 95% seen once. The sequences come from CD4+ T cells from peripheral blood mononuclear cells, collected after pregnancy. The chain links TRBV4-2 to TRBJ2-5; weak D call: TRBD2 (6 bases). This TCR was sampled from a female donor with multiple sclerosis, enrolled in a pregnancy study. DNA of the CDR3: TGTGCCAGCAGCCAAGATCTGGCTTTGGGGGGAGAGACCCAGTACTTC. Translating it yields CASSQDLALGGETQYF.